This TCR beta chain was retrieved from a study of blood T cell repertoires in COVID-19. Study-wide background: Spain, Italy and the United States supplied samples that represented acute and convalescent COVID-19. PBMCs, B-cell-depleted T cells, or T cells provided the cDNA or gDNA that made up the material.

The V gene's germline CDR1 is LNHDA and CDR2 SQIVND (reference sequence). V trimming: 4 bases; J trimming: 4 bases; junction bases outside the gene matches: 21. The CDR3 is made up of 21 amino acids. The table came from immunoSEQ multiplex PCR; TCRdb's copy has only in-frame clones and leaves some out. Among 100,000 to 120,000 clones, more than 75% were seen once, and the ten largest hold less than 3.5%. The clonotype originates from a woman in her 50s with acute or convalescent COVID-19. The chain combines TRBV19 with TRBJ2-3; 12 bases line up with TRBD1. Sequencing was done on a sample of peripheral blood. CDR3 nucleotide sequence: TGTGCCAGTAGTACCCCGGGACAGGGGGCGCCGTTAGGCGGGAGGCCAGATACGCAGTATTTT. Protein sequence: CASSTPGQGAPLGGRPDTQYF. Full variable domain (rest looked up from reference TRBV19 and TRBJ2-3): DGGITQSPKYLFRKEGQNVTLSCEQNLNHDAMYWYRQDPGQGLRLIYYSQIVNDFQKGDIAEGYSVSREKKESFPLTVTSAQKNPTAFYLCASSTPGQGAPLGGRPDTQYFGPGTRLTVL.